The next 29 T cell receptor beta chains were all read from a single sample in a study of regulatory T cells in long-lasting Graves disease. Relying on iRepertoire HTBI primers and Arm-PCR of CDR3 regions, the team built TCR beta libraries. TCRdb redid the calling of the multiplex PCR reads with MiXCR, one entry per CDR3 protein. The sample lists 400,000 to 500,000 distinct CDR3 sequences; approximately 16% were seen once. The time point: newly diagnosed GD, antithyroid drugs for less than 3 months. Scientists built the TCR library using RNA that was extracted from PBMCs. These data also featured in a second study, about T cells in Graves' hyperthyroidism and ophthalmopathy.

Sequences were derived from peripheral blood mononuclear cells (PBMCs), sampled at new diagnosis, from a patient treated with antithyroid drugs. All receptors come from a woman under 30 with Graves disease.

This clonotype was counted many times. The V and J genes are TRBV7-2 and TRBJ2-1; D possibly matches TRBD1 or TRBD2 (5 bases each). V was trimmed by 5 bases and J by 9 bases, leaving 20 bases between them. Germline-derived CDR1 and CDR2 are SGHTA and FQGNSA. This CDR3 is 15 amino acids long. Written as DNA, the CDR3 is TGTGCCAGCAGCCCCTCAGGGCAGTGGGAGCGTGAGCAGTTCTTC. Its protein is CASSPSGQWEREQFF.

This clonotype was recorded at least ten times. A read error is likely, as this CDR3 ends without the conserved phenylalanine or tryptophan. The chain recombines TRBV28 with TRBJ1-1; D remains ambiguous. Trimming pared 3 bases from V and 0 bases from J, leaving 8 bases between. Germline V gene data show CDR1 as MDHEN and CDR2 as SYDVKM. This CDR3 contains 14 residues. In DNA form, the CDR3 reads TGTGCCAGCAGTTTCCACCGACTGAACACTGAAGCTTTCCTT. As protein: CASSFHRLNTEAFL.

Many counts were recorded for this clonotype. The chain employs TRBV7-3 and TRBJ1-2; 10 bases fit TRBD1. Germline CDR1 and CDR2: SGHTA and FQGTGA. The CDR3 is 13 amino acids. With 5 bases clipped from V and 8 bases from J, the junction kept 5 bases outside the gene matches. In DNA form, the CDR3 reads TGTGCCAGCAGCCCGACAGGGGGCGTAGGCTACACCTTC. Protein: CASSPTGGVGYTF.

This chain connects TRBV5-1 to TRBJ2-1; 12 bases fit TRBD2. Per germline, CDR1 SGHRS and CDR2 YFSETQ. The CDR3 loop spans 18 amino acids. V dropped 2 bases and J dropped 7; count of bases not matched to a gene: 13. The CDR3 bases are TGCGCCAGCAGCTTTCTAGCGGGAGGGCCCTCGACCCCAAATGAGCAGTTCTTC. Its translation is CASSFLAGGPSTPNEQFF.

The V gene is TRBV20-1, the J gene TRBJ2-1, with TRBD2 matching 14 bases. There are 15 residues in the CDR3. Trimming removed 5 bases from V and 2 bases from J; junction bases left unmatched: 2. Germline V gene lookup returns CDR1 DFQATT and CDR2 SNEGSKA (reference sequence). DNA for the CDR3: TGCAGTGCTCCGACTAGCGGGAGGGCCTACAATGAGCAGTTCTTC. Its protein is CSAPTSGRAYNEQFF.

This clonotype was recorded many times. CDR3 bases: TGTGCCAGCTCAGCAACTAGCGGGTATGCAGATACGCAGTATTTT. This sequence encodes CASSATSGYADTQYF. The genes are TRBV18 and TRBJ2-3, with 9 positions matching TRBD2. Germline V lookup: CDR1 KGHSH, CDR2 LQKENI. V gave up 5 bases and J gave up 4 bases; unmatched junction bases: 7. CDR3 length: 15 residues. The full variable domain, in which reference TRBV18 and TRBJ2-3 provide the parts outside the CDR3, is NAGVMQNPRHLVRRRGQEARLRCSPMKGHSHVYWYRQLPEEGLKFMVYLQKENIIDESGMPKERFSAEFPKEGPSILRIQQVVRGDSAAYFCASSATSGYADTQYFGPGTRLTVL.

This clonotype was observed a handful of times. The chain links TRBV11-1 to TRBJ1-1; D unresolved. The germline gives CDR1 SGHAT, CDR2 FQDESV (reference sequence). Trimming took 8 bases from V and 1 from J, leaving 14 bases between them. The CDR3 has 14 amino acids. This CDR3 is CASGSVSENTEAFF. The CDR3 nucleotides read TGTGCCAGCGGTTCCGTGTCAGAGAACACTGAAGCTTTCTTT.

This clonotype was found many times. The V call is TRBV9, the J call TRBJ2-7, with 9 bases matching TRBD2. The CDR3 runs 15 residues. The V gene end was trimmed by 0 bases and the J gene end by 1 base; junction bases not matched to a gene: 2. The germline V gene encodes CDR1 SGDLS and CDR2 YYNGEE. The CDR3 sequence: CASSVVAGGSYEQYF. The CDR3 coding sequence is TGTGCCAGCAGCGTAGTTGCGGGAGGGTCCTACGAGCAGTACTTC.

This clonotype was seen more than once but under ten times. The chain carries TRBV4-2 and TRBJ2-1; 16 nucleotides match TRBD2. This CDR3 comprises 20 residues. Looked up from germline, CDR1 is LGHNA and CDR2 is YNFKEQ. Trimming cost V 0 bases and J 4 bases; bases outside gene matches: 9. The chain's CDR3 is CASSQEAPGLAGGWYNEQFF. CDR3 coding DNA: TGTGCCAGCAGCCAAGAAGCTCCGGGACTAGCGGGAGGGTGGTACAATGAGCAGTTCTTC.

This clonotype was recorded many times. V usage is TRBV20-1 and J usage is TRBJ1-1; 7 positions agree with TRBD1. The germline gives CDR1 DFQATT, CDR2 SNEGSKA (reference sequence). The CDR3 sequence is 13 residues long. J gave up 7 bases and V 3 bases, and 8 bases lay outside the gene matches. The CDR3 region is CSARDRLVGEAFF. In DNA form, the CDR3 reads TGCAGTGCTAGGGACAGGTTGGTCGGTGAAGCTTTCTTT.

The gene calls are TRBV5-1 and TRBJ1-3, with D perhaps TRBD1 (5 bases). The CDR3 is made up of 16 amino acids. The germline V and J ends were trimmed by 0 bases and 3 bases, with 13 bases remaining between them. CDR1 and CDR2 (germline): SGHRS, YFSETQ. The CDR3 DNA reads TGCGCCAGCAGCTTGGCTGGGACGGAATATGGAAACACCATATATTTT. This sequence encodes CASSLAGTEYGNTIYF.

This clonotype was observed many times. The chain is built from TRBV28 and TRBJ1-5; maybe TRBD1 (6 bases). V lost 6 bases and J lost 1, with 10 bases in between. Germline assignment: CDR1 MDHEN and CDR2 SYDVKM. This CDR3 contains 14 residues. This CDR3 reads CASRRTVSNQPQHF. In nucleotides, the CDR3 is TGTGCCAGCAGAAGGACAGTGAGCAATCAGCCCCAGCATTTT.

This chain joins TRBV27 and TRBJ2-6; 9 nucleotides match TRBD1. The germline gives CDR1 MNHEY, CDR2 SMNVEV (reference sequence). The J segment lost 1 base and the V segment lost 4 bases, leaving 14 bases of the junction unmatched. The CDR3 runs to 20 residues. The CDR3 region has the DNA TGTGCCAGCAGTTACTCCCGATATGACAGGGGGATTTCTGGGGCCAACGTCCTGACTTTC. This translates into CASSYSRYDRGISGANVLTF. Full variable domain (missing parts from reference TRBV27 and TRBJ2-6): EAQVTQNPRYLITVTGKKLTVTCSQNMNHEYMSWYRQDPGLGLRQIYYSMNVEVTDKGDVPEGYKVSRKEKRNFPLILESPSPNQTSLYFCASSYSRYDRGISGANVLTFGAGSRLTVL.

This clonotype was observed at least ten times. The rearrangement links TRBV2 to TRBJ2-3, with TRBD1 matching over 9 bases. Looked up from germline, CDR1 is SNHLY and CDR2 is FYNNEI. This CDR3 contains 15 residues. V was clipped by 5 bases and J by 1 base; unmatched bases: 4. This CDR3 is CASSPGQGRTDTQYF. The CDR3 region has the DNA TGTGCCAGCAGTCCCGGACAGGGGCGCACAGATACGCAGTATTTT.

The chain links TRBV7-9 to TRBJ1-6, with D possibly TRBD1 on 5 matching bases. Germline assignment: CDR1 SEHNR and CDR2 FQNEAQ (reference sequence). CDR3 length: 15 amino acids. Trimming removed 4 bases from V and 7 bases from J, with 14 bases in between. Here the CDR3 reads CASSSAGLYNSPLHF. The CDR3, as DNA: TGTGCCAGCAGCTCCGCGGGACTCTACAATTCACCCCTCCACTTT.

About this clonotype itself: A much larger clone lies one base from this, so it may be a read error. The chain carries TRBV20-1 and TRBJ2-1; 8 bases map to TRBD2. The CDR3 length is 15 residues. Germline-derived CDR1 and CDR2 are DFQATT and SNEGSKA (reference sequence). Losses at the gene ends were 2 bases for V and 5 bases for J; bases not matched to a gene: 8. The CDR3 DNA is TGCAGTGCTAGATCGATAGCGGGACCCCACAATGAGCAGTTCTTC. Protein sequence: CSARSIAGPHNEQFF.

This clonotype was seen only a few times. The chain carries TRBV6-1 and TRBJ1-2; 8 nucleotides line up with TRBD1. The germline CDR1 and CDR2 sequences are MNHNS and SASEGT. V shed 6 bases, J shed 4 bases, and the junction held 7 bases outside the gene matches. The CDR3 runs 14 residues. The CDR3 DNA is TGTGCCAGCAGCCCCGCAGGGGGCTTCTATGGCTACACCTTC. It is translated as CASSPAGGFYGYTF.

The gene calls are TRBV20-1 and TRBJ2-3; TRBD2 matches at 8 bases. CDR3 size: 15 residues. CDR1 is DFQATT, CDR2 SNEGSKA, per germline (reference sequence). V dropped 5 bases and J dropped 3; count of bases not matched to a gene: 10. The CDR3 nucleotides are TGCAGTGCTGGGATGATCGGGAGGGTGACAGATACGCAGTATTTT. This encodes CSAGMIGRVTDTQYF.

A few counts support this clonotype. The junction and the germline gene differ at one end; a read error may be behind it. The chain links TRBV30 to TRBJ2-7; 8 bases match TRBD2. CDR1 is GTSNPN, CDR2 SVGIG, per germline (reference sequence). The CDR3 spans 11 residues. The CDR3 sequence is CAWSVSGRTCF. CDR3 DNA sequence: TGTGCCTGGAGTGTAAGCGGGAGAACGTGCTTC. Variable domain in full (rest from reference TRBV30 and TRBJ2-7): SQTIHQWPATLVQPVGSPLSLECTVEGTSNPNLYWYRQAAGRGLQLLFYSVGIGQISSEVPQNLSASRPQDRQFILSSKKLLLSDSGFYLCAWSVSGRTCFGPGTRLTVT.

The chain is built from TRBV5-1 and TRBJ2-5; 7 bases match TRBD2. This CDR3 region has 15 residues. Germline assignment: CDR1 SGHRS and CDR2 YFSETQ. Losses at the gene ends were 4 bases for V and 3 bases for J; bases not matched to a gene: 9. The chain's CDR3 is CASSHRGGAEETQYF. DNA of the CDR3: TGCGCCAGCAGCCACCGGGGAGGGGCGGAAGAGACCCAGTACTTC.

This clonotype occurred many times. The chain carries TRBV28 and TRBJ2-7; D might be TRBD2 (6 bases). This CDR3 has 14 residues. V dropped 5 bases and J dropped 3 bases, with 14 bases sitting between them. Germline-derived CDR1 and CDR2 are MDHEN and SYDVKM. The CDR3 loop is CASSRPDYYYEQYF. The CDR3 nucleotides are TGTGCCAGCAGTCGTCCGGACTACTACTACGAGCAGTACTTC.

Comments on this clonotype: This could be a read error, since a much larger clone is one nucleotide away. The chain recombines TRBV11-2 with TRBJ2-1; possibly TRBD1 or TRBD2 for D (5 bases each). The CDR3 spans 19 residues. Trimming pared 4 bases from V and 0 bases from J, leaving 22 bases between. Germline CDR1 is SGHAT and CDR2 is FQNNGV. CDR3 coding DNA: TGTGCCAGCAGCTCTCCCGTCCGGGACCCTGTGAACTCCTACAATGAGCAGTTCTTC. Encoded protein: CASSSPVRDPVNSYNEQFF.

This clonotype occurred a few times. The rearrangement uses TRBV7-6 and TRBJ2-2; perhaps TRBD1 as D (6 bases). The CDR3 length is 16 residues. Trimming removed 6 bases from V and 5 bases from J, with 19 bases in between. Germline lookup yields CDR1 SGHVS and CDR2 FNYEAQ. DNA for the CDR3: TGTGCCAGCAGGGGAATAGGGGGAGTGATGACCGGGGAGCTGTTTTTT. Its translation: CASRGIGGVMTGELFF.

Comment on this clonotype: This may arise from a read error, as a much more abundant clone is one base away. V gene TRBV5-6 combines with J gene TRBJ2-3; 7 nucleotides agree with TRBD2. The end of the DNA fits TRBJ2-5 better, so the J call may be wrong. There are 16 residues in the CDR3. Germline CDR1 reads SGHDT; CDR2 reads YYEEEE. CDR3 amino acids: CASSTAPAGVGETQYF. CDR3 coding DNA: TGTGCCAGCAGCACCGCTCCTGCGGGAGTGGGGGAGACCCAGTACTTC.

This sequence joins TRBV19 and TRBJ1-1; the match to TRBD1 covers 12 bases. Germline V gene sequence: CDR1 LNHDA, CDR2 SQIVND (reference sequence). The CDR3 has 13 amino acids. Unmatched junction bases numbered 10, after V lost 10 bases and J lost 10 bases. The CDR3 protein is CATSGQGAPGAFF. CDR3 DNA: TGTGCCACCTCGGGACAGGGGGCGCCGGGAGCTTTCTTT.

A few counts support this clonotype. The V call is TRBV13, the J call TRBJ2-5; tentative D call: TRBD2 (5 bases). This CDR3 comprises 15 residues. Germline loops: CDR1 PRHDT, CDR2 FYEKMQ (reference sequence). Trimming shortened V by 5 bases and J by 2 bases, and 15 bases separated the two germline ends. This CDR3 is CASSRAVPIQETQYF. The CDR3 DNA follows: TGTGCCAGCAGCCGAGCGGTCCCCATTCAAGAGACCCAGTACTTC.

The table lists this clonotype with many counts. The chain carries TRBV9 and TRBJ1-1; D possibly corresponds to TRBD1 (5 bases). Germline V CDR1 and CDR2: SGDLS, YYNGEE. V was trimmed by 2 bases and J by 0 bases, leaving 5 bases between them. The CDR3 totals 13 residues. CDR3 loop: CASSVTVNTEAFF. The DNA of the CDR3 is TGTGCCAGCAGCGTGACAGTGAACACTGAAGCTTTCTTT.

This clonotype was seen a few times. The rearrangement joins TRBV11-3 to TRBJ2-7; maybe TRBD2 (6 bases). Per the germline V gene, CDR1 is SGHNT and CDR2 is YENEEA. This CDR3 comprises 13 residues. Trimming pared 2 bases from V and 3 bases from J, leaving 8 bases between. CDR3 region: CASSLRLGYEQYF. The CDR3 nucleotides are TGTGCCAGCAGCTTAAGACTAGGCTACGAGCAGTACTTC.

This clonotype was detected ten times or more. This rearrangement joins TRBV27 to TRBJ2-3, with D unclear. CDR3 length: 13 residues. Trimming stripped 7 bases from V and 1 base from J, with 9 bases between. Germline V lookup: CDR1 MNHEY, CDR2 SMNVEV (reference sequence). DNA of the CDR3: TGTGCCAGCAAAGTCGGCGGCACAGATACGCAGTATTTT. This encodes CASKVGGTDTQYF.